A selection of T cell receptor beta chains follows, all from one sample in a study of blood T cell repertoires in COVID-19. Libraries were prepared by immunoSEQ multiplex PCR; TCRdb keeps only in-frame clonotypes and omits some of them. The data show a few hundred thousand clones, roughly 88% seen once. Sequences were obtained from peripheral blood. The receptors originated from a woman in her 30s with active or convalescent COVID-19. The CDR3 runs from the conserved cysteine through the conserved F or W. The order of the fields is CDR3 DNA, CDR3 protein, clone size, J gene, V gene, D gene. A D gene is named only where the DNA matches it firmly. A clone size is listed for some rows: how often the clone was seen (once, few, many), or a class if it is expanded.

cdr3_nt: TGTGCCAGCAGACAGGAGGCCTATTATCAGCCCCAGCATTTT
cdr3_aa: CASRQEAYYQPQHF
clone_size: .
j_call: TRBJ1-5
v_call: TRBV19
d_call: .

cdr3_nt: TGCGCCAGCAGCCAGTCGGGACAGGGCCAAGAGACCCAGTACTTC
cdr3_aa: CASSQSGQGQETQYF
clone_size: .
j_call: TRBJ2-5
v_call: TRBV4-3
d_call: TRBD1

cdr3_nt: TGTGCCAGCAGCTTGTCCAGGGCCTCCTTCTCCTACGAGCAGTACTTC
cdr3_aa: CASSLSRASFSYEQYF
clone_size: once
j_call: TRBJ2-7
v_call: TRBV5-6
d_call: .

cdr3_nt: TGTGCCAGCAGGGATATAGCGGGAATACAAGAGACCCAGTACTTC
cdr3_aa: CASRDIAGIQETQYF
clone_size: .
j_call: TRBJ2-5
v_call: TRBV7-2
d_call: TRBD2

cdr3_nt: TGTGCCAGCAGCTTCCGGACAGGGTCTGGAAACACCATATATTTT
cdr3_aa: CASSFRTGSGNTIYF
clone_size: .
j_call: TRBJ1-3
v_call: TRBV7-9
d_call: TRBD1

cdr3_nt: TGTGCCAGCAGCCGCGTAAGGGACAGGGGGGTTGATAGCACAGATACGCAGTATTTT
cdr3_aa: CASSRVRDRGVDSTDTQYF
clone_size: .
j_call: TRBJ2-3
v_call: TRBV7-6
d_call: TRBD1

cdr3_nt: TGCAGTGCTAGCACGCGGGATGAAGCTTTCTTT
cdr3_aa: CSASTRDEAFF
clone_size: .
j_call: TRBJ1-1
v_call: TRBV20-1
d_call: .

cdr3_nt: TGCGCCAGCAGTGAGTCTCTTACAAGGGGGCAGTTCTTC
cdr3_aa: CASSESLTRGQFF
clone_size: .
j_call: TRBJ2-1
v_call: TRBV10-1
d_call: .

cdr3_nt: TGTGCCAGCAGTTTACAGGGGGCTCTGCCCCAGCATTTT
cdr3_aa: CASSLQGALPQHF
clone_size: .
j_call: TRBJ1-5
v_call: TRBV28
d_call: TRBD1

cdr3_nt: TGTGCCAGCAGTTTACCGAGACGCGGAGTCTCGGGGTCACCCCTCCACTTT
cdr3_aa: CASSLPRRGVSGSPLHF
clone_size: .
j_call: TRBJ1-6
v_call: TRBV28
d_call: .

cdr3_nt: TGTGCCAGCAGTTTTGAAGGGGGCAATAATTCACCCCTCCACTTT
cdr3_aa: CASSFEGGNNSPLHF
clone_size: .
j_call: TRBJ1-6
v_call: TRBV27
d_call: TRBD1

cdr3_nt: TGTGCCAGTAGTATAGTTTCGGGACAGGGGTACTATGGCTACACCTTC
cdr3_aa: CASSIVSGQGYYGYTF
clone_size: once
j_call: TRBJ1-2
v_call: TRBV19
d_call: TRBD1

cdr3_nt: TGTGCCAGCAGTTACTCGACGCGAGCGGGCTACACCTTC
cdr3_aa: CASSYSTRAGYTF
clone_size: .
j_call: TRBJ1-2
v_call: TRBV6-2/TRBV6-3
d_call: .

cdr3_nt: TGTGCCAGCAGTCTCCCCCCCCCGGGTGCGGGGAGCTCCTACGAGCAGTACTTC
cdr3_aa: CASSLPPPGAGSSYEQYF
clone_size: .
j_call: TRBJ2-7
v_call: TRBV6-4
d_call: .

cdr3_nt: TGTGCCAGCAGCTTACAGGGGAACACTGAAGCTTTCTTT
cdr3_aa: CASSLQGNTEAFF
clone_size: once
j_call: TRBJ1-1
v_call: TRBV11-2
d_call: .

cdr3_nt: TGTGCCAGCAGGACAGGGGTGAACACCGGGGAGCTGTTTTTT
cdr3_aa: CASRTGVNTGELFF
clone_size: .
j_call: TRBJ2-2
v_call: TRBV7-3
d_call: TRBD1

cdr3_nt: TGTGCCAGCAGTTTCTTGGGGGCGGGGGGTGAGCAGTTCTTC
cdr3_aa: CASSFLGAGGEQFF
clone_size: once
j_call: TRBJ2-1
v_call: TRBV27
d_call: TRBD2

cdr3_nt: TGTGCCATCAGTGAAGACAGGAAGGGAAAACTGTTTTTT
cdr3_aa: CAISEDRKGKLFF
clone_size: .
j_call: TRBJ1-4
v_call: TRBV10-3
d_call: .

cdr3_nt: TGTGCCAGCAGGAGCCGGGACAGGGGTTCACATTCACCCCTCCACTTT
cdr3_aa: CASRSRDRGSHSPLHF
clone_size: .
j_call: TRBJ1-6
v_call: TRBV6-6
d_call: TRBD1

cdr3_nt: TGTGCCAGCAGCTTAGCGTACGAGAATTCACCCCTCCACTTT
cdr3_aa: CASSLAYENSPLHF
clone_size: few
j_call: TRBJ1-6
v_call: TRBV7-2
d_call: .

cdr3_nt: TGTGCCAGCATTTTTGGACAGGGGGTATTGAACGAGCAGTACTTC
cdr3_aa: CASIFGQGVLNEQYF
clone_size: .
j_call: TRBJ2-7
v_call: TRBV6-6
d_call: TRBD1

cdr3_nt: TGTGCCAGCAGCCAAGGAGCGACTAGAGGGGATACGCAGTATTTT
cdr3_aa: CASSQGATRGDTQYF
clone_size: .
j_call: TRBJ2-3
v_call: TRBV3-1/TRBV3-2
d_call: .